This T cell receptor (beta chain) was documented in a study of T cells after yellow fever vaccination. In the study overall: Each low-cell-number fraction was prepared by means of SMART-Seq v4 Ultra Low Input.

The CDR3 sequence is 17 residues long. J gave up 0 bases and V 4 bases, and 3 bases lay outside the gene matches. The germline V gene encodes CDR1 SGHTA and CDR2 FQGNSA. From the 5' RACE reads, TCRdb called clonotypes with MiXCR, one entry per CDR3 protein. Counted here are some 220,000 distinct CDR3 sequences, roughly 3.3% occurring once; the ten biggest clones make up around 3.3%. This receptor was obtained from a man aged 18 to 35 who received the YFV17D yellow fever vaccine. The V call is TRBV7-2, the J call TRBJ2-5, with 15 nucleotides matching TRBD2. Sequencing was performed on CD4+ T cells sorted from PBMCs, taken 10 days after the yellow fever booster vaccination. As DNA, the CDR3 is TGTGCCAGCAGCTCCGGACTAGCGGGGGGGTACCAAGAGACCCAGTACTTC. Its translation is CASSSGLAGGYQETQYF.